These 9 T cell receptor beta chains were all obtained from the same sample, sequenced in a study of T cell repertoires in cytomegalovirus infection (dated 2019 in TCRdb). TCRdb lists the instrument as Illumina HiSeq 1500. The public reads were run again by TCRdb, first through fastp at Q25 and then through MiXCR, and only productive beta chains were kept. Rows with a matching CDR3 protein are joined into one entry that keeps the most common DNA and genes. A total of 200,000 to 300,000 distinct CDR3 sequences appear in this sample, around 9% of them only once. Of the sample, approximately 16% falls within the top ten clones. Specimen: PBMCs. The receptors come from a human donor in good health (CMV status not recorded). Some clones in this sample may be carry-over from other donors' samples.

CDR3 sequence: CASSLDGSGGDTQYF. The CDR3 nucleotides read TGTGCCAGCAGCTTAGACGGCTCAGGGGGAGATACGCAGTATTTT. The chain has TRBV7-9 and TRBJ2-3; TRBD1 agrees at 7 bases. The J segment lost 5 bases and the V segment lost 1 base, leaving 6 bases of the junction unmatched. The CDR3 is made up of 15 amino acids. Germline CDR1 SEHNR, CDR2 FQNEAQ (reference sequence).

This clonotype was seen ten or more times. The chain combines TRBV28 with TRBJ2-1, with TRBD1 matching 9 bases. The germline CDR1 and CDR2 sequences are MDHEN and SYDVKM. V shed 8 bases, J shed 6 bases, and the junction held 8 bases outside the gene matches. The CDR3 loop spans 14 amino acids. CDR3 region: CASQGTGSLNEQFF. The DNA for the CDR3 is TGTGCCAGCCAAGGGACAGGGAGCCTCAATGAGCAGTTCTTC.

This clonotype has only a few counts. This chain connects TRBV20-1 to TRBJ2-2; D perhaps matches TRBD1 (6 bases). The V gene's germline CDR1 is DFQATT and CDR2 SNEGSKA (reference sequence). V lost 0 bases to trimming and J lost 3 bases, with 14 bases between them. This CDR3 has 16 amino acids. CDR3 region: CSARDAARGDTGELFF. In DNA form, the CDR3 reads TGCAGTGCTAGAGATGCGGCCAGGGGCGACACCGGGGAGCTGTTTTTT.

For the CDR3, the DNA is TGTGCCAGCAGCTTAGTAGGACACCCCACCGGGGAGCTGTTTTTT. Amino acid sequence: CASSLVGHPTGELFF. The V and J genes are TRBV7-2 and TRBJ2-2; perhaps TRBD1 as D (5 bases). Per the germline V gene, CDR1 is SGHTA and CDR2 is FQGNSA. This CDR3 comprises 15 residues. The V end lost 1 base, the J end lost 4 bases, and 10 bases lay between the germline ends.

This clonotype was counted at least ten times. CDR3 sequence reads: CASRPVGTNFSYEQYF. Here the CDR3 DNA reads TGTGCCAGCAGACCAGTGGGGACAAATTTCTCCTACGAGCAGTACTTC. The chain joins TRBV7-9 to TRBJ2-7; D might be TRBD1 (6 bases). Germline CDR1 SEHNR, CDR2 FQNEAQ (reference sequence). V was shortened by 6 bases and J by 0 bases, with 18 bases between the two germline ends. This CDR3 contains 16 residues.

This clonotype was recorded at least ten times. The CDR3 protein is CASSYGGQGATEAFF. The CDR3 DNA follows: TGTGCCAGCAGTTACGGGGGACAGGGGGCAACTGAAGCTTTCTTT. The chain is built from TRBV6-6 and TRBJ1-1; TRBD1 agrees at 12 bases. This CDR3 is 15 amino acids long. CDR1 MNHNY and CDR2 SVGAGI come from the germline V gene (reference sequence). Trimming at V came to 2 bases and at J to 5 bases, leaving 3 bases not matched to a gene.

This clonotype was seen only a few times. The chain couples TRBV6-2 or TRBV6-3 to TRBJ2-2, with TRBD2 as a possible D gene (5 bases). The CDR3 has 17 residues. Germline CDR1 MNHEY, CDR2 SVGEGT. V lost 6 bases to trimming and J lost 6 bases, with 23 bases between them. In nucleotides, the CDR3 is TGTGCCAGCAGGGACTTACTCCGACTCCACCTCCCCGGGGAGCTGTTTTTT. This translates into CASRDLLRLHLPGELFF.

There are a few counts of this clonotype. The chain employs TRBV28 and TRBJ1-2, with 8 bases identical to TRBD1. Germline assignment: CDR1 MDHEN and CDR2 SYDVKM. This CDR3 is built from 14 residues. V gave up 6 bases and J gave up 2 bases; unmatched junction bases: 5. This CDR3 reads CASRHTGGNYGYTF. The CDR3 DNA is TGTGCCAGCAGACACACAGGGGGAAACTATGGCTACACCTTC.

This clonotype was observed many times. CDR3 nucleotide sequence: TGTGCCAGCAGCCAAAACCGAGATACGCAGTATTTT. The encoded protein is CASSQNRDTQYF. The chain combines TRBV6-2 or TRBV6-3 with TRBJ2-3, with no clear D. Germline V CDR1 and CDR2: MNHEY, SVGEGT. V gave up 6 bases and J gave up 5 bases, with 9 bases separating them. This CDR3 comprises 12 residues.